This TCR beta chain is from a study of CD8 T cells in Susac syndrome. Turning to the study itself: The Susac syndrome patients were therapy-naive, on corticosteroids, or on intravenous immunoglobulin alone at blood draw. Study conclusions and caveats: The study recognized that the number of individuals in its TCR sequencing and HLA analysis was relatively small.

In regard to this clonotype: Its antigen is currently unknown.

From germline, CDR1 is SQVTM and CDR2 ANQGSEA. J was trimmed by 6 bases and V by 1 base; bases with no gene match: 3. The CDR3 covers 14 residues. Random hexamers were used to reverse transcribe an amount of roughly 0.45 to 1 ug RNA. Multiplex PCR with immunoSEQ amplified the TCR beta CDR3 across 54 Vbeta and 13 Jbeta. From the immunoSEQ multiplex PCR reads, TCRdb called clonotypes with MiXCR, one entry per CDR3 protein. Of roughly 180,000 distinct CDR3 sequences listed, about 95% are singletons. The V call is TRBV29-1, the J call TRBJ2-2; TRBD2 agrees at 9 bases. Sequences were obtained from CD4+ T cells from PBMCs. This TCR was recovered from a human donor with Susac syndrome. The CDR3 loop is CSVEGGGAAGELFF. The CDR3 DNA is TGCAGCGTTGAAGGCGGGGGGGCCGCCGGGGAGCTGTTTTTT.